This T cell receptor beta chain came from a study of T cell repertoires in cytomegalovirus infection. At the level of the study: HLA-B-restricted CMV epitopes that are well studied were used alongside recently identified HLA-C-restricted ones.

MiXCR, applied by TCRdb to the reads, yields one record per CDR3 protein. The sample consists of roughly 990,000 distinct CDR3 sequences, roughly 30% of them appearing once. Many counts were recorded for this clonotype. Antigen specificity is unknown. Trimming removed 5 bases from V and 4 bases from J; junction bases left unmatched: 4. This CDR3 region has 14 residues. Germline CDR1 is SGHTA and CDR2 is FQGNSA. The chain employs TRBV7-2 and TRBJ2-7; TRBD2 agrees at 11 bases. This specimen was cultured CD8+ T cells from PBMCs, taken from culture after CMV antigen stimulation. This sequence originates from a human donor in good health (CMV status not recorded). Some clones in this sample may be carry-over from other donors' samples. The CDR3 loop reads CASSLSGGAYEQYF. CDR3 sequence (DNA): TGTGCCAGCAGCCTTAGCGGGGGGGCATACGAGCAGTACTTC.